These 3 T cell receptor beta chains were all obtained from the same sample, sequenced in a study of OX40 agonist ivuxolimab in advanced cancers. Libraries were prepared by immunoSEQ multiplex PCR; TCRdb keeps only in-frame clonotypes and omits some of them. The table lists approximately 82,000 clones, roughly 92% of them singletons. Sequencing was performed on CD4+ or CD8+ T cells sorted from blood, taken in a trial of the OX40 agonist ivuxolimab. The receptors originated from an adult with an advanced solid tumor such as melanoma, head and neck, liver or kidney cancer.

This chain's CDR3 is CASSDGTASYEQYF. In nucleotides, the CDR3 is TGTGCCAGCTCAGACGGGACAGCGTCCTACGAGCAGTACTTC. This chain uses TRBV18 with TRBJ2-7; TRBD1 matches at 7 bases. With V trimmed by 5 bases and J by 1 base, 5 bases remained unmatched. The CDR3 loop spans 14 amino acids. Germline V gene sequence: CDR1 KGHSH, CDR2 LQKENI.

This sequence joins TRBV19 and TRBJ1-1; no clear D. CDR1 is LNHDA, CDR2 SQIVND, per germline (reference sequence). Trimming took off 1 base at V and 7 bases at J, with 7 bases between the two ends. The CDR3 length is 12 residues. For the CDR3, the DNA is TGTGCCAGTAGTATAGGAGTGAGTGAAGCTTTCTTT. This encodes CASSIGVSEAFF.

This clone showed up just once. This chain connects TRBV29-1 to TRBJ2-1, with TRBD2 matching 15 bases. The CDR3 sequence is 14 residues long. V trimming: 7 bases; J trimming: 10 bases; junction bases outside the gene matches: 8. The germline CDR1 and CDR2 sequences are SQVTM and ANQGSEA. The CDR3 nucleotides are TGCAGCGCCTCACTTGGACTAGCGGGAGGGGAGCAGTTCTTC. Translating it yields CSASLGLAGGEQFF.